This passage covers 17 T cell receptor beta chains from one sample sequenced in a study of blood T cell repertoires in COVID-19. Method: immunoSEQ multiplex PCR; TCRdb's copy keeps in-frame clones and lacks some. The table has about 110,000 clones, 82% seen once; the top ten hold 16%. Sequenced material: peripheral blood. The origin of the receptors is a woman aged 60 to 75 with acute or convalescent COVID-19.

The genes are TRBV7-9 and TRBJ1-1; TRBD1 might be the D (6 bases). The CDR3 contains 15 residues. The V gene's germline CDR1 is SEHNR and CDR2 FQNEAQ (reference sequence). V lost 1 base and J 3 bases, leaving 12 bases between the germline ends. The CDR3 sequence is CASSLDLGGDTEAFF. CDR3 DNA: TGTGCCAGCAGCTTAGATTTAGGGGGGGACACTGAAGCTTTCTTT.

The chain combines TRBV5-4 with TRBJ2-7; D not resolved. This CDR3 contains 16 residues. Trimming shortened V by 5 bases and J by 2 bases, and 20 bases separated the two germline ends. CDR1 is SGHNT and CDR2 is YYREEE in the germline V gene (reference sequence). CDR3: CASRPSYPDGAYEQYF. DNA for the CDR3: TGTGCCAGCAGGCCCTCCTACCCAGACGGAGCCTACGAGCAGTACTTC. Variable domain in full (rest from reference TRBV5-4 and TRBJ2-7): ETGVTQSPTHLIKTRGQQVTLRCSSQSGHNTVSWYQQALGQGPQFIFQYYREEENGRGNFPPRFSGLQFPNYSSELNVNALELDDSALYLCASRPSYPDGAYEQYFGPGTRLTVT.

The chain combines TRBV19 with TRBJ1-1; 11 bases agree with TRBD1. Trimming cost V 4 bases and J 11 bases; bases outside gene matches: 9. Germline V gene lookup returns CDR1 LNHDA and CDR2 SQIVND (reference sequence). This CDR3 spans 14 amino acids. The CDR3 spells CASSKRDRGMEAFF. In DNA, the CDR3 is TGTGCCAGTAGTAAACGGGACAGGGGGATGGAGGCTTTCTTT.

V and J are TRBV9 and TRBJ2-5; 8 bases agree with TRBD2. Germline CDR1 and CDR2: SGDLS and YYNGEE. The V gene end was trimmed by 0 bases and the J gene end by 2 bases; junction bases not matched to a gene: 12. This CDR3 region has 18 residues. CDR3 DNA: TGTGCCAGCAGCGTAGGTATCGGCCGGGGGGGATATCAAGAGACCCAGTACTTC. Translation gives CASSVGIGRGGYQETQYF. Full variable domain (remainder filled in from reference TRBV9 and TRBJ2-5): DSGVTQTPKHLITATGQRVTLRCSPRSGDLSVYWYQQSLDQGLQFLIQYYNGEERAKGNILERFSAQQFPDLHSELNLSSLELGDSALYFCASSVGIGRGGYQETQYFGPGTRLLVL.

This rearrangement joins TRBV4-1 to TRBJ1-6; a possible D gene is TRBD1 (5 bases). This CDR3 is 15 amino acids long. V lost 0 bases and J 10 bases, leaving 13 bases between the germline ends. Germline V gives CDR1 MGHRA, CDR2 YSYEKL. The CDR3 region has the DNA TGCGCCAGCAGCCAAGACCCCCAACAGGAATCACCCCTCCACTTT. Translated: CASSQDPQQESPLHF.

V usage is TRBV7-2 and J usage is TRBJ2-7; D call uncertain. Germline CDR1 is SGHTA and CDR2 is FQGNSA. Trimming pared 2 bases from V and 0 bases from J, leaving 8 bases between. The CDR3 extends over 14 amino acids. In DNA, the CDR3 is TGTGCCAGCAGCTTACAACAGACCTCCTACGAGCAGTACTTC. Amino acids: CASSLQQTSYEQYF.

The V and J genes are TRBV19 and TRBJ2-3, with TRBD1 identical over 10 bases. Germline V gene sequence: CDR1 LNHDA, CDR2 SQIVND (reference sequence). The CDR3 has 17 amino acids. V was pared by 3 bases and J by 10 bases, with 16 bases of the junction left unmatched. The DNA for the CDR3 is TGTGCCAGTAGTATGGTCTTGGGACAGGGGCTGGTAAATGCGCAGTATTTT. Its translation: CASSMVLGQGLVNAQYF.

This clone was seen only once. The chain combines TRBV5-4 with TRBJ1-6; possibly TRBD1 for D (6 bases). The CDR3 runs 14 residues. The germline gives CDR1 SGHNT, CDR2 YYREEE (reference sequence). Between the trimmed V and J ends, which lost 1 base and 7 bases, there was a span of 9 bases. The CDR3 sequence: CASSLMQGNSPLHF. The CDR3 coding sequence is TGTGCCAGCAGCTTGATGCAGGGGAATTCACCCCTCCACTTT.

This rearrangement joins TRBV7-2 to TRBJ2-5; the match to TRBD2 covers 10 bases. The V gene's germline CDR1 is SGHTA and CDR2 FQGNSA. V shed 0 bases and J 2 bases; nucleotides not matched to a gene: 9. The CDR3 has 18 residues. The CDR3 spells CASSLALASGGQQETQYF. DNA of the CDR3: TGTGCCAGCAGCTTAGCCCTGGCTAGCGGGGGCCAGCAAGAGACCCAGTACTTC.

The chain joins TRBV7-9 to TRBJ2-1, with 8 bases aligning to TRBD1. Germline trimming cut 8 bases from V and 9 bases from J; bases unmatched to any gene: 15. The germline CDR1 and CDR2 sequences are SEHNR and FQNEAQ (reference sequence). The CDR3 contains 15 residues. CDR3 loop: CASVRGQGGLGEQFF. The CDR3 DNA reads TGTGCCAGCGTTCGAGGACAGGGTGGGCTAGGTGAGCAGTTCTTC. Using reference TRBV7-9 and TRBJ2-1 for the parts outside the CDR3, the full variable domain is DTGVSQNPRHKITKRGQNVTFRCDPISEHNRLYWYRQTLGQGPEFLTYFQNEAQLEKSRLLSDRFSAERPKGSFSTLEIQRTEQGDSAMYLCASVRGQGGLGEQFFGPGTRLTVL.

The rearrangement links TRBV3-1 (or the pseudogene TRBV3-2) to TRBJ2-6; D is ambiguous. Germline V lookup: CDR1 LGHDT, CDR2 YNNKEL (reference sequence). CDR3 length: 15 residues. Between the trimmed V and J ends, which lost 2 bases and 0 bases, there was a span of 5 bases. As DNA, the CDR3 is TGTGCCAGCAGCCAAAGCCCCTCTGGGGCCAACGTCCTGACTTTC. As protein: CASSQSPSGANVLTF.

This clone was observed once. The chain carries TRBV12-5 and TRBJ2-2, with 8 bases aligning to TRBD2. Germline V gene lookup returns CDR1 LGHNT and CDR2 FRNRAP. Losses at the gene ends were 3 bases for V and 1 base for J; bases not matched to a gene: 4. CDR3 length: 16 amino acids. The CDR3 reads CASGFYLAGNTGELFF. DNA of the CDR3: TGTGCTAGTGGTTTCTACCTAGCGGGGAACACCGGGGAGCTGTTTTTT.

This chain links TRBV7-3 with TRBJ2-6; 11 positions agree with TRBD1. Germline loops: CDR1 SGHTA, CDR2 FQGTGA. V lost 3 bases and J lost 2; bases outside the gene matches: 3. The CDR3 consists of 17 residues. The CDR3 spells CASSLGQGDTGANVLTF. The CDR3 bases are TGTGCCAGCAGCTTGGGACAGGGGGATACTGGGGCCAACGTCCTGACTTTC.

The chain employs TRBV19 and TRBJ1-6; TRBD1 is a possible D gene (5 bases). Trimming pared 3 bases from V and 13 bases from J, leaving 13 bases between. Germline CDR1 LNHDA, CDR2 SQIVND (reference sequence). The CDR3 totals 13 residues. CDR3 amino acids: CASSIRGEKPLHF. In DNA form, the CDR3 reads TGTGCCAGTAGTATTCGGGGGGAGAAGCCCCTCCACTTT.

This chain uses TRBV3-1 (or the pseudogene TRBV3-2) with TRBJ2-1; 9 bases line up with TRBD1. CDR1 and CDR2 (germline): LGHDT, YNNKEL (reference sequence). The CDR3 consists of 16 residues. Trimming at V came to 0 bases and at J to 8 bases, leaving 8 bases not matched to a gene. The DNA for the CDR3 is TGTGCCAGCAGCCAAGAGGGCGGGACAGGGACGGATGAGCAGTTCTTC. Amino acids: CASSQEGGTGTDEQFF.

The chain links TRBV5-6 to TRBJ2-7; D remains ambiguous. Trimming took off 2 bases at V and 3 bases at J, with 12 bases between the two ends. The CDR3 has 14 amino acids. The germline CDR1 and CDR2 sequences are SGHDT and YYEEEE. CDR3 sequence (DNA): TGTGCCAGCAGCTTCAATGGGCCTTACTACGAGCAGTACTTC. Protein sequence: CASSFNGPYYEQYF.

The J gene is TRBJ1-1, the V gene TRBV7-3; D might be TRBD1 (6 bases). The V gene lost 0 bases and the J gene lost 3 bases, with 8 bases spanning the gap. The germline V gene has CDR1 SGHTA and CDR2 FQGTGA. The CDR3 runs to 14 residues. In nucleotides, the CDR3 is TGTGCCAGCAGCTTAACAGGGGGGGACACTGAAGCTTTCTTT. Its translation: CASSLTGGDTEAFF.